The entry below gives a single TCR beta chain sequence along with its context. The antigen is unknown. The data are from a study of cytomegalovirus exposure and HLA in healthy donors. Some clones are missing from TCRdb's copy, which holds only in-frame ones; the method was immunoSEQ multiplex PCR. This sample has 95,000 to 150,000 clones; 75% to 90% occur once, and the top ten carry 1.5% to 2.5%. General study results and limits: Researchers counted around 160 TCR beta chains as cytomegalovirus-associated. There were a few CMV-associated chains whose specificity for CMV antigens was confirmed in vitro.

Material: PBMCs. The origin of this receptor is a woman between 18 and 30 years old in good health and CMV-seronegative.

Here the CDR3 DNA reads TGTGCCAGCAGCTTTGGCAGGGAAAGCTCTGGAAACACCATATATTTT. Protein sequence: CASSFGRESSGNTIYF. The genes are TRBV7-9 and TRBJ1-3, with a possible D match to TRBD1 (5 bases). The CDR3 has 16 residues. V was clipped by 3 bases and J by 0 bases, with 12 bases between them. The germline gives CDR1 SEHNR, CDR2 FQNEAQ (reference sequence).